The clone carrying this TCR beta chain was seen only once. The data originate from a study of blood T cell repertoires in COVID-19. In assigning cohorts, the study relied on participant-reported clinical history. Two negative PCRs, clearance, or symptom resolution characterized the recovered Cohort 3 donors. In the authors' workflow: Amplification from reference gene primers served as the basis for estimated nucleated cell counts. Produced via immunoSEQ multiplex PCR; TCRdb's table is partial and in-frame only. The V and J calls and the clone size are those of that table, but D and trimming were determined from the DNA. This sample yields a few hundred thousand clones, of which around 89% are seen a single time; 0.9% to 1.1% belongs to the top ten. Germline V gene data show CDR1 as SGHAT and CDR2 as FQNNGV. The CDR3 consists of 15 residues. The J segment lost 6 bases and the V segment lost 4 bases, leaving 6 bases of the junction unmatched.

This receptor was identified in a man aged 18-30 years who had recovered from COVID-19. V gene TRBV11-2 combines with J gene TRBJ1-1, with 12 nucleotides matching TRBD1. Input material: PBMCs or T cells enriched from blood (not recorded which). Here the CDR3 reads CASSSPGQGAPEAFF. The CDR3 DNA follows: TGTGCCAGCAGCTCGCCGGGACAGGGGGCGCCTGAAGCTTTCTTT.